A selection of T cell receptor beta chains follows, all from one sample in a study of blood T cell repertoires in COVID-19. Method: immunoSEQ multiplex PCR; TCRdb's copy keeps in-frame clones and lacks some. The sample shows roughly 100,000 clones, about nine tenths of them seen only once. The material sequenced was peripheral blood. All receptors derive from a woman aged 80 or over in a cohort sampled during active COVID-19. Both conserved end residues are part of each CDR3. D genes are given only for firm matches. The listing skips clone size in some rows; elsewhere it reads once, few, many or a size class.

j_call,clone_size,d_call,v_call,cdr3_aa,cdr3_nt
TRBJ2-7,.,.,TRBV7-9,CASGKWQGGDEQYF,TGTGCCAGCGGAAAGTGGCAGGGTGGGGACGAGCAGTACTTC
TRBJ2-7,.,.,TRBV5-6,CASSPGQFYEQYF,TGTGCCAGCAGCCCCGGACAGTTCTACGAGCAGTACTTC
TRBJ2-6,.,.,TRBV5-4,CASSLGHPGANVLTF,TGTGCCAGCAGCCTAGGCCACCCTGGGGCCAACGTCCTGACTTTC
TRBJ1-4,.,TRBD1,TRBV2,CASSATGATNEKLFF,TGTGCCAGCAGCGCCACAGGGGCAACTAATGAAAAACTGTTTTTT
TRBJ2-5,.,.,TRBV11-2,CASSLGGVETQYF,TGTGCCAGCAGCCTAGGGGGGGTGGAGACCCAGTACTTC
TRBJ1-1,.,TRBD1,TRBV6-2/TRBV6-3,CASSDIRTGGSEAFF,TGTGCCAGCAGCGATATTAGGACAGGGGGTTCTGAAGCTTTCTTT
TRBJ1-4,.,.,TRBV6-5,CASSLSPGNQDEKLFF,TGTGCCAGCAGTTTGAGCCCCGGGAACCAGGATGAAAAACTGTTTTTT
TRBJ2-5,.,TRBD2,TRBV28,CASTGGRAEETQYF,TGTGCCAGCACGGGCGGGAGGGCCGAGGAGACCCAGTACTTC
TRBJ2-7,many,.,TRBV4-1,CASSQGDLSYEQYF,TGCGCCAGCAGCCAAGGGGACTTGTCCTACGAGCAGTACTTC
TRBJ2-7,.,.,TRBV28,CASSQDISYEQYF,TGTGCCAGCAGCCAGGACATCTCCTACGAGCAGTACTTC
TRBJ2-1,.,.,TRBV7-6,CASSPGGPSWSSYNEQFF,TGTGCCAGCAGCCCCGGGGGGCCTAGCTGGAGCTCCTACAATGAGCAGTTCTTC
TRBJ2-6,.,.,TRBV28,CASSFPRQGISGANVLTF,TGTGCCAGCAGTTTCCCTCGGCAGGGGATCTCTGGGGCCAACGTCCTGACTTTC
TRBJ1-1,.,TRBD1,TRBV10-3,CAINGQGGANTEAFF,TGTGCCATCAATGGGCAGGGGGGAGCGAACACTGAAGCTTTCTTT
TRBJ1-1,.,.,TRBV18,CASSLREAFF,TGTGCCAGCTCACTTCGGGAGGCTTTCTTT
TRBJ1-2,few,TRBD1,TRBV3-1/TRBV3-2,CASRQRTGEHGYTF,TGTGCCAGCAGACAACGGACAGGGGAACATGGCTACACCTTC